This TCR beta chain was identified during a study of early T cells in non-severe SARS-CoV-2 infection. Attached unique molecular identifiers marked individual cDNA molecules. One entry per CDR3 protein results from TCRdb running MiXCR on the 5' RACE reads. The sample lists roughly 28,000 distinct CDR3 sequences; 4.5% to 5.5% were seen once. The germline V and J ends were trimmed by 2 bases and 1 base, with 8 bases remaining between them. The CDR3 covers 14 residues. Germline V gene data show CDR1 as MNHEY and CDR2 as SVGAGI. The chain has TRBV6-5 and TRBJ1-1; tentatively, D is TRBD1 (6 bases). The material sequenced was whole blood. The TCR sequence derives from an adult who was a healthcare worker with PCR-confirmed SARS-CoV-2 infection or an uninfected control (not recorded which). The CDR3 DNA follows: TGTGCCAGCAGTTACAGGGGGGCGAACACTGAAGCTTTCTTT. It translates to CASSYRGANTEAFF.